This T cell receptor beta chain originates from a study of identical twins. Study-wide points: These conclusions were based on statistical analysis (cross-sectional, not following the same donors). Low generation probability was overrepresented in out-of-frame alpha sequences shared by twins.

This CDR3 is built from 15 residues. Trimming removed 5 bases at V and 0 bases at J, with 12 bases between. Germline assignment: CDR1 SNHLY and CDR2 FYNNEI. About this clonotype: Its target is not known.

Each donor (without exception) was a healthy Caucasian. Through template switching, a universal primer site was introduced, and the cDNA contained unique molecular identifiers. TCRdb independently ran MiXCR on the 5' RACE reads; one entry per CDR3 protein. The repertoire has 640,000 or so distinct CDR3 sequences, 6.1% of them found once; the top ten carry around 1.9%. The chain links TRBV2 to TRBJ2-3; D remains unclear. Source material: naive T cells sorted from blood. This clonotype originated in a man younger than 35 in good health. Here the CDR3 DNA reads TGTGCCAGCAGTATCGAAGGAGCTAGCACAGATACGCAGTATTTT. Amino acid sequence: CASSIEGASTDTQYF. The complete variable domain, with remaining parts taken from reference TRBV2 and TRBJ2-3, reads EPEVTQTPSHQVTQMGQEVILRCVPISNHLYFYWYRQILGQKVEFLVSFYNNEISEKSEIFDDQFSVERPDGSNFTLKIRSTKLEDSAMYFCASSIEGASTDTQYFGPGTRLTVL.